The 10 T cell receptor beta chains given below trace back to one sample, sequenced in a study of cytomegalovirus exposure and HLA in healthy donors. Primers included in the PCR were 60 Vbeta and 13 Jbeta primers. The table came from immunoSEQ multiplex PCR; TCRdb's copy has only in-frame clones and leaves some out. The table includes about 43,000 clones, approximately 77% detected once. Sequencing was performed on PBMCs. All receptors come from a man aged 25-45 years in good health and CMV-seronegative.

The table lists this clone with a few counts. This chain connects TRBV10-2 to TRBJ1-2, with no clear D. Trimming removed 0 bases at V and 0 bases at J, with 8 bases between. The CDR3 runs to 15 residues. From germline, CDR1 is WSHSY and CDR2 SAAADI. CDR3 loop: CASSESFPANYGYTF. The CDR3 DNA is TGCGCCAGCAGTGAGTCGTTCCCAGCTAACTATGGCTACACCTTC.

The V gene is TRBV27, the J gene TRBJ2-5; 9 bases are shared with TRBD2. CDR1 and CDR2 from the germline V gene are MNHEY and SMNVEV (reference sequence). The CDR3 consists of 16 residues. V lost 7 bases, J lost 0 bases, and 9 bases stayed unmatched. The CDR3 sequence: CASTGSSGGYQETQYF. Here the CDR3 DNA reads TGTGCCAGCACGGGGTCCAGCGGGGGGTACCAAGAGACCCAGTACTTC.

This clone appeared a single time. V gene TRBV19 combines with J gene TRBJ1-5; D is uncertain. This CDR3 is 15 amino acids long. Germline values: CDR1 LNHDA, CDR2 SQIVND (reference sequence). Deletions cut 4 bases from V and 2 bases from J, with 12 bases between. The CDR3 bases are TGTGCCAGTAGTAAAGGGAGGTCGGGCAATCAGCCCCAGCATTTT. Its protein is CASSKGRSGNQPQHF.

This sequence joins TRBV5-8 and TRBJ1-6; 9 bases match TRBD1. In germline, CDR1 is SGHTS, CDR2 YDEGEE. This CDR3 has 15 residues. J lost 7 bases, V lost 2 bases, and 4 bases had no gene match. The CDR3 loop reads CASSFGTGLNSPLHF. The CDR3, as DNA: TGTGCCAGCAGCTTCGGGACAGGGCTGAATTCACCCCTCCACTTT.

CDR3 sequence reads: CASSPSGLRNEQYF. Here the CDR3 DNA reads TGTGCCAGCTCACCGTCGGGTCTGAGGAACGAGCAGTACTTC. This rearrangement joins TRBV18 to TRBJ2-7; D not resolved. Germline V gene data show CDR1 as KGHSH and CDR2 as LQKENI. The CDR3 contains 14 residues. Between the trimmed V and J ends, which lost 3 bases and 5 bases, there was a span of 14 bases.

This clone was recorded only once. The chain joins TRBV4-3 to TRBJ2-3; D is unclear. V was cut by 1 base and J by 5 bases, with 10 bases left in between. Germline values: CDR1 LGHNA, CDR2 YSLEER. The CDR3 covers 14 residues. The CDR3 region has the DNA TGCGCCAGCAGCCAAGCACTCTCTTTAGATACGCAGTATTTT. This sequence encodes CASSQALSLDTQYF.

CDR3 sequence (DNA): TGTGCCAGCAGCTCCGGTAGCGGGAGGGCCAAGGAGCAGTACTTC. Translation gives CASSSGSGRAKEQYF. The chain uses TRBV7-6 and TRBJ2-7, with 11 bases aligning to TRBD2. The CDR3 is 15 residues long. Germline V gene lookup returns CDR1 SGHVS and CDR2 FNYEAQ. Trimming took 4 bases from V and 7 from J; bases not matched to a gene: 9.

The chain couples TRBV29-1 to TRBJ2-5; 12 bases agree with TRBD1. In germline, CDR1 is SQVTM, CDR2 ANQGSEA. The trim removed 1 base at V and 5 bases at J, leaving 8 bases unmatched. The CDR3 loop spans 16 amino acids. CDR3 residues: CSVEGRGQGARETQYF. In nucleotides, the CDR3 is TGCAGCGTTGAAGGACGGGGACAGGGGGCGCGGGAGACCCAGTACTTC.

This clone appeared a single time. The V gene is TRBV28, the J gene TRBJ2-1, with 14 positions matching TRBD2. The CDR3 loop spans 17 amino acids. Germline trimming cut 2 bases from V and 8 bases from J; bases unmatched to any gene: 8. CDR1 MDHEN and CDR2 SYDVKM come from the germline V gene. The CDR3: CASSLLGTSGRGDEQFF. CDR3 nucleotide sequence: TGTGCCAGCAGTTTACTCGGGACTAGCGGGAGAGGGGATGAGCAGTTCTTC.

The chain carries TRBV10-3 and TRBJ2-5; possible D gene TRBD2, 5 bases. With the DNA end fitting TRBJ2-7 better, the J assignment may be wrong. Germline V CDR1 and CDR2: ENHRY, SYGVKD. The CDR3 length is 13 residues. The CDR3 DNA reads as TGTGCCACCCTCCTCGAACTAGGGTCCGAGCAGTACTTC. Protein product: CATLLELGSEQYF.